This passage covers 10 T cell receptor beta chains from one sample sequenced in a study of blood T cell repertoires in COVID-19. Repertoires were generated with immunoSEQ multiplex PCR, while TCRdb's copy carries only in-frame clones and drops some. Counted here are some 68,000 clones, 70% to 90% occurring once; the ten biggest clones make up around 3.5%. Sequences were obtained from peripheral blood. Receptors originate from a woman aged 45 to 65 with COVID-19, enrolled during active disease.

V is TRBV6-1 and J is TRBJ1-5; perhaps TRBD1 as D (5 bases). CDR1 is MNHNS, CDR2 SASEGT, per germline. Trimming took 3 bases from V and 6 from J, leaving 6 bases between them. This CDR3 contains 12 residues. In DNA, the CDR3 is TGTGCCAGCAGTGAGGGGCCTCAGCCCCAGCATTTT. This translates into CASSEGPQPQHF.

This chain joins TRBV6-1 and TRBJ2-6; 15 nucleotides align to TRBD2. Germline trimming cut 3 bases from V and 4 bases from J; bases unmatched to any gene: 7. CDR3 length: 19 residues. Per the germline V gene, CDR1 is MNHNS and CDR2 is SASEGT. DNA for the CDR3: TGTGCCAGCAGTGATGTGGGACTAGCGGGAGGCAAGGGGGCCAACGTCCTGACTTTC. This codes for CASSDVGLAGGKGANVLTF.

The chain carries TRBV6-5 and TRBJ2-5; TRBD2 matches 7 bases. V shed 7 bases, J shed 7 bases, and the junction held 6 bases outside the gene matches. CDR1 MNHEY and CDR2 SVGAGI come from the germline V gene. The length of the CDR3 is 12 residues. CDR3 bases: TGTGCCAGCACCCTTACGGGAGGGACCCAGTACTTC. Protein sequence: CASTLTGGTQYF.

There are a few counts of this clone. The rearrangement links TRBV5-6 to TRBJ2-7; D possibly corresponds to TRBD2 (6 bases). The CDR3 loop spans 15 amino acids. The V and J ends lost 0 bases and 3 bases respectively, with 13 bases between them. Germline loops: CDR1 SGHDT, CDR2 YYEEEE. The DNA of the CDR3 is TGTGCCAGCAGCTTGGGGTCTAGCGCGGACTACGAGCAGTACTTC. Protein sequence: CASSLGSSADYEQYF.

The J gene is TRBJ2-2, the V gene TRBV5-1, with TRBD1 matching over 7 bases. Germline loops: CDR1 SGHRS, CDR2 YFSETQ. The junction had 4 bases not matched to a gene; V was cut back by 4 bases and J by 4 bases. This CDR3 contains 14 residues. CDR3 bases: TGCGCCAGCAGCAGGGGACAGAGCACCGGGGAGCTGTTTTTT. Translation gives CASSRGQSTGELFF.

The J gene is TRBJ2-1, the V gene TRBV5-1, with a possible D match to TRBD2 (5 bases). V was cut by 5 bases and J by 6 bases, with 9 bases left in between. This CDR3 comprises 12 residues. Germline assignment: CDR1 SGHRS and CDR2 YFSETQ. For the CDR3, the DNA is TGCGCCAGCAGGGAACGGGGCAATGAGCAGTTCTTC. Translating gives CASRERGNEQFF.

V and J are TRBV25-1 and TRBJ2-1, with 14 bases lining up with TRBD2. From germline, CDR1 is MGHDK and CDR2 SYGVNS. V lost 6 bases, J lost 4 bases, and 2 bases stayed unmatched. The CDR3 contains 15 residues. CDR3 loop: CASRGLAGAYNEQFF. As DNA, the CDR3 is TGTGCCAGCAGGGGACTAGCGGGAGCATACAATGAGCAGTTCTTC.

The count of this clone is one. The genes are TRBV18 and TRBJ2-1; 8 bases match TRBD2. This CDR3 has 15 amino acids. Germline V gene lookup returns CDR1 KGHSH and CDR2 LQKENI. Trimming removed 3 bases from V and 12 bases from J; junction bases left unmatched: 13. The CDR3, as DNA: TGTGCCAGCTCACCCCCCGGGACTAGTAGGGGAGGGCAGTTCTTC. Its protein product is CASSPPGTSRGGQFF. Using reference TRBV18 and TRBJ2-1 for the parts outside the CDR3, the full variable domain is NAGVMQNPRHLVRRRGQEARLRCSPMKGHSHVYWYRQLPEEGLKFMVYLQKENIIDESGMPKERFSAEFPKEGPSILRIQQVVRGDSAAYFCASSPPGTSRGGQFFGPGTRLTVL.

The chain links TRBV7-2 to TRBJ2-7, with a possible D match to TRBD1 (5 bases). The CDR3 length is 15 residues. Germline assignment: CDR1 SGHTA and CDR2 FQGNSA. Trimming left V 1 base short and J 7 bases short, with 17 bases between. CDR3 sequence reads: CASSLVGGRGGEQYF. CDR3 coding DNA: TGTGCCAGCAGCTTAGTGGGTGGTAGGGGTGGGGAGCAGTACTTC.

By share, this clone ranks as medium-sized. This chain uses TRBV19 with TRBJ1-1, with 7 bases lining up with TRBD1. The CDR3 is 14 residues long. Germline V lookup: CDR1 LNHDA, CDR2 SQIVND (reference sequence). V gave up 4 bases and J gave up 1 base; unmatched junction bases: 3. The CDR3 nucleotides read TGTGCCAGTAGTACCCGGACAGGGAACACTGAAGCTTTCTTT. Amino acid sequence: CASSTRTGNTEAFF.